This T cell receptor (beta chain) was documented in a study of cytomegalovirus exposure and HLA in healthy donors. Overall study findings and caveats: Donors belonging to an Asian-associated ancestry cluster reportedly showed fewer N-insertions in productive TCRs than the 666-donor mean, according to what a later analysis found. Prior analysis indicated that the majority of TCR beta V segments exhibited productivity approximately 87% or approximately 30% of the time.

This PCR relied on a set of 60 Vbeta primers and 13 Jbeta primers. Method: immunoSEQ multiplex PCR; TCRdb's copy keeps in-frame clones and lacks some. The repertoire has about 190,000 clones, roughly four fifths of them found once; the top ten carry about 3%. Turning to this clone: Its target is not known.

Nominally healthy donors were sampled, though unrecorded immune exposures were likely. Trimming took 1 base from V and 13 from J, leaving 13 bases between them. The CDR3 runs 12 residues. Germline V gene data show CDR1 as SGHVS and CDR2 as FNYEAQ. The receptor comes from a woman under 40 in good health and CMV-seropositive. The chain carries TRBV7-6 and TRBJ2-5; D perhaps matches TRBD2 (6 bases). The source material was PBMCs. The CDR3 DNA reads as TGTGCCAGCAGCTTAGGCCGGGACTCGACGTACTTC. It is translated as CASSLGRDSTYF.